This TCR beta chain appears in the sequencing data of a study of blood T cell repertoires in COVID-19. Whole-study context: The study drew acute and convalescent COVID-19 samples from the United States, Italy and Spain.

This clone was recorded only once. One Seattle source followed patients from active infection through their disease course. J gave up 4 bases and V 4 bases, and 9 bases lay outside the gene matches. Germline values: CDR1 LGHDT, CDR2 YNNKEL (reference sequence). The CDR3 consists of 15 residues. As handled by the study authors: Reference gene primer amplification gave nucleated cell count estimates. Repertoires were generated with immunoSEQ multiplex PCR, while TCRdb's copy carries only in-frame clones and drops some. Clone size and V and J calls were adopted from that table, with D and trimming inferred from the DNA. The table shows fewer than 200,000 clones, with 82% occurring only once.

V gene TRBV3-1 (or the pseudogene TRBV3-2) combines with J gene TRBJ1-1; 7 bases are a match to TRBD1. This clonotype was obtained from an older woman with COVID-19, enrolled during active disease. The sequencing input was peripheral blood. The DNA for the CDR3 is TGTGCCAGCAGCCCCCGACAGGGAGGCGTCACTGAAGCTTTCTTT. This sequence encodes CASSPRQGGVTEAFF.